This entry concerns a single TCR beta chain. The data originate from a study of blood T cell repertoires in COVID-19. Across the study: The samples span acute and convalescent COVID-19 from the United States, Italy and Spain. Nucleic acid was either cDNA or gDNA, and it came from T cells, B-cell-depleted T cells, or PBMCs.

The CDR3 runs to 15 residues. Trimming took off 5 bases at V and 7 bases at J, with 18 bases between the two ends. Looked up from germline, CDR1 is SGHTA and CDR2 is FQGTGA. Assay: immunoSEQ multiplex PCR; the TCRdb copy retains only in-frame clones and omits some. This table has about 160,000 clones, about nine tenths appearing once. One Seattle source followed patients from active infection through their disease course. This sequence originates from a man younger than 45 with COVID-19, enrolled during active disease. J is TRBJ2-1 and V is TRBV7-3, with a possible D match to TRBD1 (6 bases). Source material: peripheral blood. CDR3 residues: CASSLQGSLKNEQFF. The CDR3 DNA reads as TGTGCCAGCAGCCTACAGGGTTCCCTAAAGAATGAGCAGTTCTTC.